The 11 T cell receptor beta chains listed next were all sequenced from one sample in a study of blood T cells in healthy people across ages. The use of a sample-barcoded 5' primer and a J-beta primer mix characterized a second PCR of roughly 6 to 11 cycles. TCRdb used MiXCR to reprocess the 5' RACE reads, holding one entry per CDR3 protein. Among around 990,000 distinct CDR3 sequences listed, roughly two fifths were seen once. The sequencing sample was made of blood. The source of these receptors is a man between 18 and 35 years old in good health.

This clonotype was picked up many times. The chain recombines TRBV4-2 with TRBJ1-2; no reliable D call. CDR1 LGHNA and CDR2 YNFKEQ come from the germline V gene. The ends were cut back, 0 bases at V and 2 bases at J, with 7 bases in the middle. This CDR3 spans 14 amino acids. The CDR3 coding sequence is TGTGCCAGCAGCCAAGAAGCCCAGAACTATGGCTACACCTTC. It specifies CASSQEAQNYGYTF.

The chain has TRBV6-6 and TRBJ1-4, with 12 bases identical to TRBD1. The CDR3 consists of 17 residues. Germline V gene sequence: CDR1 MNHNY, CDR2 SVGAGI (reference sequence). Germline trimming cut 5 bases from V and 8 bases from J; bases unmatched to any gene: 12. The CDR3, as DNA: TGTGCCAGCAGTCCAGTCCCGGGACAGGGGGCAAGAGAAAAACTGTTTTTT. This translates into CASSPVPGQGAREKLFF.

This clonotype was found a few times. The rearrangement uses TRBV2 and TRBJ2-2; D possibly corresponds to TRBD2 (5 bases). Trimming left V 1 base short and J 1 base short, with 7 bases between. Germline V lookup: CDR1 SNHLY, CDR2 FYNNEI. The CDR3 loop spans 15 amino acids. The CDR3 bases are TGTGCCAGCAGTGAAGTGACTATGAACACCGGGGAGCTGTTTTTT. Its translation: CASSEVTMNTGELFF.

With regard to this clonotype: Compared with germline, one end of the junction differs, possibly owing to a read error. The chain joins TRBV28 to TRBJ1-1; D is unresolved. Per the germline V gene, CDR1 is MDHEN and CDR2 is SYDVKM. CDR3 length: 14 residues. The CDR3 sequence is CASSLAGRGPEAFF. The CDR3 region has the DNA TGTGCCAGTAGTTTAGCGGGGAGAGGGCCTGAAGCTTTCTTT.

The chain recombines TRBV4-3 with TRBJ2-1; TRBD2 agrees at 13 bases. Per germline, CDR1 LGHNA and CDR2 YSLEER. The CDR3 length is 17 residues. Trimming removed 0 bases from V and 8 bases from J; junction bases left unmatched: 7. Here the CDR3 reads CASSQETSGGRGDEQFF. CDR3 sequence (DNA): TGCGCCAGCAGCCAAGAGACTAGCGGGGGGCGAGGGGATGAGCAGTTCTTC.

This chain connects TRBV7-2 to TRBJ1-2; 7 nucleotides line up with TRBD1. CDR3 size: 15 residues. Germline trimming cut 4 bases from V and 0 bases from J; bases unmatched to any gene: 5. Per the germline V gene, CDR1 is SGHTA and CDR2 is FQGNSA. CDR3 coding DNA: TGTGCCAGCAGCTGGGGACAGCCTGCTAACTATGGCTACACCTTC. Protein product: CASSWGQPANYGYTF. Looking up the rest from reference TRBV7-2 and TRBJ1-2 gives the full variable domain: GAGVSQSPSNKVTEKGKDVELRCDPISGHTALYWYRQSLGQGLEFLIYFQGNSAPDKSGLPSDRFSAERTGGSVSTLTIQRTQQEDSAVYLCASSWGQPANYGYTFGSGTRLTVV.

This clonotype appeared a few times. The V and J genes are TRBV4-1 and TRBJ2-1; possible D gene TRBD1, 6 bases. The V gene's germline CDR1 is MGHRA and CDR2 YSYEKL. This CDR3 is 15 amino acids long. The V and J ends lost 3 bases and 4 bases respectively, with 13 bases between them. The CDR3 loop reads CASSQAGTYYNEQFF. The CDR3 DNA reads as TGCGCCAGCAGCCAGGCCGGGACATATTACAATGAGCAGTTCTTC.

Only a few counts were recorded for this clonotype. The chain is built from TRBV7-2 and TRBJ2-3, with 9 bases fitting TRBD2. With V trimmed by 4 bases and J by 0 bases, 5 bases remained unmatched. The CDR3 length is 16 residues. Germline CDR1 SGHTA, CDR2 FQGNSA. The CDR3 bases are TGTGCCAGCAGCTCCAGCGGGGGGCCGAGCACAGATACGCAGTATTTT. This gives the protein CASSSSGGPSTDTQYF.

Worth noting for this clonotype: A read error may produce the germline difference seen at one junction end. Here the CDR3 DNA reads TGTGCCAGCAGTGCGGGGGCCAACAATGAGCGGTTCTTC. It yields the protein CASSAGANNERFF. The chain has TRBV2 and TRBJ2-1; tentatively, D is TRBD1 or TRBD2 (6 bases each). The CDR3 is made up of 13 amino acids. The germline gives CDR1 SNHLY, CDR2 FYNNEI.

There are a few counts of this clonotype. Written as DNA, the CDR3 is TGTGCCAGCATGAAGGAGGGAATAGGAGTCGTCGGAGCTTTCTTT. Residues: CASMKEGIGVVGAFF. The chain carries TRBV7-2 and TRBJ1-1; no clear D gene. The CDR3 runs 15 residues. Germline lookup yields CDR1 SGHTA and CDR2 FQGNSA. The V and J ends lost 7 bases and 10 bases respectively, with 25 bases between them.

This chain uses TRBV9 with TRBJ2-1; D call uncertain. This CDR3 comprises 18 residues. V shed 4 bases and J shed 0 bases, with 20 bases lying between them. CDR1 is SGDLS and CDR2 is YYNGEE in the germline V gene. CDR3 loop: CASSSRRESDGSYNEQFF. DNA of the CDR3: TGTGCCAGCAGCTCGCGTCGCGAGTCGGACGGCTCCTACAATGAGCAGTTCTTC.